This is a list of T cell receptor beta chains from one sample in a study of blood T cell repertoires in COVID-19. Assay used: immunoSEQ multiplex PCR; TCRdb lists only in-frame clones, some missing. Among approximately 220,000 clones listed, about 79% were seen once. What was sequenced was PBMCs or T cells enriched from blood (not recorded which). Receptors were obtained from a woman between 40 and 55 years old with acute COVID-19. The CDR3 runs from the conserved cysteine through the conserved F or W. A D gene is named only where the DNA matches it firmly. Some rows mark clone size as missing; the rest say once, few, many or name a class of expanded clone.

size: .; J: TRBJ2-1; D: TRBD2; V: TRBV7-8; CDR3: CATSLGREANEQFF; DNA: TGTGCCACCTCTCTGGGGCGGGAGGCCAATGAGCAGTTCTTC
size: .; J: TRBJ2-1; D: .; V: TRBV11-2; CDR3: CASSPTGYNEQFF; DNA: TGTGCCAGCAGCCCGACGGGCTACAATGAGCAGTTCTTC
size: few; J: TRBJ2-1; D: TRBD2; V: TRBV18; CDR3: CASSRPTRLAGGYFYNEQFF; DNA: TGTGCCAGCTCAAGGCCCACTCGGCTAGCGGGAGGATATTTCTACAATGAGCAGTTCTTC
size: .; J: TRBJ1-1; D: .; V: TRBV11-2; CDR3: CASSFLPGNTEAFF; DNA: TGTGCCAGCAGCTTTCTACCGGGGAACACTGAAGCTTTCTTT
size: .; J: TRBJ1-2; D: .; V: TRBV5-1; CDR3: CASSLKGDGYTF; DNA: TGCGCCAGCAGCTTAAAGGGAGATGGCTACACCTTC
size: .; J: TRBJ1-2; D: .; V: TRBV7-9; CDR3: CASSLDSYGYTF; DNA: TGTGCCAGCAGCTTAGACAGCTATGGCTACACCTTC
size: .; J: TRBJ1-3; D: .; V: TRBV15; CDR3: CATSPTSTDRSGNTIYF; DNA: TGTGCCACCAGCCCTACCTCGACAGATCGTTCTGGAAACACCATATATTTT
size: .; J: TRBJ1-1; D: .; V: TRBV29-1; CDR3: CSVETAGGTEAFF; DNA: TGCAGCGTTGAGACGGCGGGAGGGACTGAAGCTTTCTTT
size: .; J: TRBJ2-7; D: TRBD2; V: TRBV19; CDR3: CASSSGGRYEQYF; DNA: TGTGCCAGTAGCTCGGGGGGGAGGTACGAGCAGTACTTC
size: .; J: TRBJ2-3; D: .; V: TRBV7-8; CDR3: CASSPSVDTQYF; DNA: TGTGCCAGCAGCCCCAGTGTAGATACGCAGTATTTT
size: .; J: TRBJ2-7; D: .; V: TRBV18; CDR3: CASSPLLGGSYEQYF; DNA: TGTGCCAGCTCACCTCTCTTAGGGGGCTCCTACGAGCAGTACTTC
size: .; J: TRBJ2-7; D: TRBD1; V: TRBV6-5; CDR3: CASSPGTGIHEQYF; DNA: TGTGCCAGCAGCCCCGGGACAGGGATCCACGAGCAGTACTTC